The T cell receptor beta chain under discussion was sequenced for a study of cytomegalovirus exposure and HLA in healthy donors (dated by TCRdb to 2016 to 2017). For the study in its entirety: According to an earlier analysis of a few hundred of the donors, 200 million or so T cells yielded some 110 million unique TCR beta sequences and about 280 Gb of sequence data. An early release that covered about 640 HLA-typed donors contained around 300 gigabases of sequencing data and roughly 84 million unique TCR sequences. The genetic ancestry cluster associated with self-reported Caucasian donors included 81% of the approximately 430 genotyped donors. The study aimed to test whether signatures of past pathogen exposure could be identified by cataloging public T cell receptors. Using immunosequencing, the study profiled T cell repertoires from about 650 subjects and related those repertoires to cytomegalovirus serostatus. In addition to the first cohort of around 670 subjects, a separate validation cohort of some 120 different subjects was used. The study combined high-throughput TCR immunosequencing, statistical association of individual TCRs with disease status, and machine learning to predict cytomegalovirus infection status. To study patterns of TCR occurrence, a later analysis re-analyzed previously published TCR beta repertoires from 666 donors and added high-resolution HLA genotyping. Rather than drawing on any new phenotypic data, the later analysis identified candidate immune exposures from TCR beta sequences and the way those sequences occurred across donors. In an earlier analysis of a few hundred of the donors, high-throughput TCR beta sequencing was used to judge whether each TCR beta V gene segment behaved as functional or pseudogenic. Alongside the repertoire data, information on donor age, sex, ethnicity and CMV serostatus was compiled. A later genetic analysis used genome-wide SNP genotypes for about three fifths of the roughly 700 donors, treating that subset as a discovery cohort. All discovery cohort repertoires had been generated on a single sequencing platform. Both class I and class II loci were covered by HLA typing, at four-digit resolution. Typing coverage differed by locus: A, B, C, DRB1 and DQB1 were typed in about 620-630 donors, DQA1 in 522, DPA1 in 600 to 610, and DPB1 in 400 to 480. Because of strong linkage in the cohort, 5 or 6 DR-DQ haplotypes were treated as single units for association and clustering. Among under 450 genotyped donors of the cohort, an average of roughly 240,000 unique TCR beta nucleotide sequences were sequenced per donor, roughly 18% of them non-productive. The paper's findings and limits, for the study overall: The 87-base-pair reads could not distinguish some IMGT-functional V segments, including TRBV6-2 and TRBV6-3, so those segments were excluded. Immune exposure information for the cohort was limited to CMV serostatus. Across donors, most TCR sequences were observed very rarely, whereas some public TCRs were present in many individuals. Sequencing depth was assumed to be roughly uniform across donors in the presence/absence analyses, though that assumption may not hold. V-gene and J-gene trimming of TCR beta chains was associated with a missense DCLRE1C variant in a later genetic analysis, and the association was replicated in an independent cohort. Approximately 16 rarely observed V segments, including chromosome 9 orphons, were excluded from the earlier analysis of approximately 500 of the donors because counts were too low. A group of highly shared sequence variants was considered likely to be a technical artifact of the sequencing pipeline. According to a later analysis, TCR association rates differed among HLA loci, with DRB1 alleles showing the most associated TCRs and HLA-C alleles showing the fewest. A later analysis found that HLA-associated TCR beta chains were more clonally expanded and had lower generation probabilities than equally common non-associated chains. A further reported finding was that TCR beta sequences accurately predicted the HLA-A and HLA-B alleles for most subjects in the first cohort. The study listed 150 to 200 TCR beta chains as associated with cytomegalovirus. The authors suggested that the approach could potentially be generalized to other disease states and immunological phenotypes. This cohort had only TCR beta chains sequenced, and the lack of alpha or paired-chain data limited which features could be detected. Linkage disequilibrium might explain the correlated functional status among segregating V segments, but an unknown experimental factor could not be excluded. Compared with the approximately 700-donor mean, donors in an Asian-associated ancestry cluster had fewer N-insertions in productive TCRs, according to a later genetic analysis. In an earlier analysis of roughly 500 of the donors, most TCR beta V segments appeared in productive rearrangements about 87% or about 30% of the time, broadly matching IMGT annotations. Because some donors lacked HLA typing at each locus, the association tests relied only on the typed subset. At a false discovery rate of 0.05, a later analysis linked around 15,000 TCR beta sequences to specific HLA alleles. In vitro tests confirmed that a few of the cytomegalovirus-associated TCR beta chains recognize cytomegalovirus antigens. Most CMV-associated TCR beta chains appeared to be HLA-restricted in a later analysis, and the HLA associations seemed to be driven largely by CMV exposure. The classifier was reported to diagnose cytomegalovirus status with high specificity and sensitivity in both the original cohort and the validation cohort. In a later analysis, several top co-occurrence clusters were reported to appear linked to parvovirus B19, influenza, CMV and Epstein-Barr virus. When HLA alleles, especially DR and DQ, strongly co-occurred, attributing TCR associations to individual alleles was difficult.

With respect to this clone: Its antigen is not yet known. The input lacks base qualities; no much larger clone sits a single base away.

Library method: the immunoSEQ multiplex PCR assay. A mixture of 60 forward primers for TCR Vbeta segments and 13 reverse primers for TCR Jbeta segments was used in the multiplex PCR. A multiplex PCR assay on genomic DNA amplified the CDR3 region of rearranged TCR beta genes. The amplified TCR beta libraries were sequenced on the Illumina HiSeq System as 87-base-pair reads. The authors processed their data as follows. In a later analysis, 70 million to 95 million unique TCR beta chains were counted across the approximately 640 repertoires, and roughly 9.9 million of these chains were shared by at least two donors. A nearest-neighbor algorithm error-corrected the raw reads and collapsed the reads into unique sequences, merging closely related sequences to remove PCR and sequencing errors. CDR3 sequences were aligned to IMGT reference sequences to assign V, D and J gene segments. For a sequence to be retained, at least a six-nucleotide match to both a V gene segment and a J gene segment was required. A rearrangement counted as productive if the CDR3 had no stop codons and remained in frame with V and J, and every other rearrangement counted as non-productive. CDR3 was defined according to IMGT convention as the region running from the second conserved V-encoded cysteine to the conserved J-encoded phenylalanine. The earlier analysis of 587 of the donors excluded sequences that lacked an unambiguous match to a single V gene segment. In an earlier analysis of roughly 500 of the donors, V segments were called functional above 56.7% productive rearrangements and were called segregating when the between-donor standard deviation exceeded 5%. A statistical classification framework was built for diagnosing cytomegalovirus status from the catalog of TCR beta chain sequences. In a later analysis, TCR nucleotide sequences were compared against IMGT/GENE-DB human TR gene sequences so that V and J genes could be assigned. In a later analysis, CDR3 sequences and most-parsimonious VDJ recombination scenarios were assigned using the TCRdist pipeline. In a later analysis, every TCR beta chain was defined by the combination of its CDR3 amino acid sequence and its V-gene family, and reads without a unique V-gene family were dropped. A later analysis removed over 500 highly shared, low-generation-probability nucleotide sequences to deal with suspected cross-contamination and a sequencing artifact. A later analysis calculated a clonal expansion index for each public chain from normalized within-repertoire ranks of inferred template counts. Generation probabilities in a later analysis came from a VDJ recombination model fitted to out-of-frame rearrangements, and those results were checked against IGoR. Hypergeometric tests were used in a later analysis to score TCR-TCR, TCR-HLA and TCR-CMV co-occurrence, with a repertoire-size bias correction applied to the TCR pairs. To estimate false discovery rates, a later analysis permuted the HLA or CMV assignments 20 times. In a later analysis, co-occurring TCRs were grouped using DBSCAN, with TCRdist sequence similarity added in when clustering inside HLA-allele-positive subsets. Repertoires with fewer than 30,000 or more than 120,000 public chains, plus five repertoires with anomalous nucleotide sharing, were excluded from co-occurrence clustering. Sourced from immuneACCESS, this table was stored by TCRdb with only in-frame sequences that have V and J called. A share of the clones is absent; for the studies checked, an unresolved V gene accounts for under half, and the remainder has no known explanation. The D gene and trimming were derived from the DNA, and the V and J assignments and clone size from that table. In all, the sample holds approximately 170,000 clones, and roughly 80% of those were seen once. The ten biggest clones cover about 2% of the sample.

Trimming takes 5 bases off V and 1 base off J; junction bases not matched to a gene: 1. From cysteine to phenylalanine, the CDR3 is 14 amino acids long. Only the CDR3 DNA stays, 42 bases, in frame from base 1. The CDR1 and CDR2 encoded by the germline V gene are SGDLS and YYNGEE. The cohort was made up of roughly 670 healthy bone marrow donors. Cohort members were all nominally healthy when sampled, although unrecorded immune exposures were likely present. Of the 550 to 750 cohort members, 250 to 300 had positive CMV serostatus and about 360 had negative CMV serostatus, and CMV serostatus was not recorded for the donor. Every donor gave a peripheral blood sample, and the peripheral blood mononuclear cells from that sample were used for TCR beta sequencing. Genomic DNA was extracted from the blood cell samples with the Qiagen DNeasy Blood Extraction Kit.

Sequenced input: PBMCs. This TCR was recovered from a human donor in good health. The sequence joins TRBV9 to TRBJ2-2; TRBD1 fits 8 bases in the junction. The DNA sequence is given as TGTGCCAGCAGAGGGACAGGGAACACCGGGGAGCTGTTTTTT. This translates into CASRGTGNTGELFF.